This T cell receptor (beta chain) was sequenced for a study of T cells after yellow fever vaccination. Study context: Fractions with few cells were prepared using SMART-Seq v4 Ultra Low Input.

The 5'RACE template-switching step produced TCR cDNA and added a universal primer site and UMIs. TCRdb independently ran MiXCR on the 5' RACE reads; one entry per CDR3 protein. The table lists around 160,000 distinct CDR3 sequences, almost 7% of them singletons, with around 2.3% in the top ten. The ends were cut back, 4 bases at V and 3 bases at J, with 9 bases in the middle. Germline values: CDR1 SGHTA, CDR2 FQGNSA. This CDR3 spans 14 amino acids. Findings of the study overall: Subsequent booster samples again held most clones from primary vaccination (96% CD4, about 90% CD8). FACS-sorted repertoires could contain abundant clonotypes contaminating from the bulk population.

At least ten counts were recorded for this clonotype. Its cognate antigen is unknown. This chain connects TRBV7-2 to TRBJ2-2; TRBD1 might be the D (5 bases). The input for sequencing was CD4+ T cells sorted from PBMCs, taken 5 days after the first yellow fever vaccination. The TCR originated in a man aged 18 to 29 who received the YFV17D yellow fever vaccine. The CDR3: CASSSTGHTGELFF. DNA of the CDR3: TGTGCCAGCAGCTCAACAGGTCACACCGGGGAGCTGTTTTTT.